The 12 T cell receptor beta chains reported below all come from one sample, sequenced in a study of CD8 T cells in Susac syndrome. Random-hexamer reverse transcription was applied to about 0.45 to 1 ug RNA. One entry per CDR3 protein results from TCRdb running MiXCR on the immunoSEQ multiplex PCR reads. The sample includes about 290,000 distinct CDR3 sequences, about 89% of them seen just once. Sequencing was performed on CD8+ T cells from PBMCs. The receptor set was obtained from a human donor with multiple sclerosis.

The chain employs TRBV19 and TRBJ2-1, with D hard to call. The V and J ends lost 6 bases and 5 bases respectively, with 17 bases between them. This CDR3 comprises 15 residues. CDR1 is LNHDA, CDR2 SQIVND, per germline (reference sequence). CDR3 region: CASRGVGGWNNEQFF. CDR3 in DNA: TGTGCCAGTAGGGGCGTCGGCGGTTGGAACAATGAGCAGTTCTTC.

The V call is TRBV20-1, the J call TRBJ2-4; TRBD2 matches at 7 bases. Trimming took 0 bases from V and 3 from J; bases not matched to a gene: 8. The germline CDR1 and CDR2 sequences are DFQATT and SNEGSKA (reference sequence). The CDR3 sequence is 16 residues long. The CDR3, as DNA: TGCAGTGCTAGAGATGGGCCTAGCGGATACAAAAACATTCAGTACTTC. Translation gives CSARDGPSGYKNIQYF.

The rearrangement uses TRBV20-1 and TRBJ2-5; D may be TRBD1 (5 bases). The CDR3 has 17 residues. Germline V gene sequence: CDR1 DFQATT, CDR2 SNEGSKA (reference sequence). V was trimmed by 2 bases and J by 1 base, leaving 20 bases between them. The chain's CDR3 is CSARPYPTESVQETQYF. In DNA form, the CDR3 reads TGCAGTGCTAGACCATACCCGACAGAGTCAGTCCAAGAGACCCAGTACTTC.

This sequence joins TRBV27 and TRBJ1-5, with D hard to call. The V end was cut by 1 base, the J end by 1 base, with 14 bases between. Germline V CDR1 and CDR2: MNHEY, SMNVEV (reference sequence). This CDR3 has 17 residues. The DNA of the CDR3 is TGTGCCAGCAGTTTATTTTCCGGAGGTTTGAGCAATCAGCCCCAGCATTTT. It specifies CASSLFSGGLSNQPQHF.

The CDR3 DNA sequence: TGCAGCGTTGAAGATCGAAGCGGGACCGAGCTTGGCTACACCTTC. Residues: CSVEDRSGTELGYTF. The J gene is TRBJ1-2, the V gene TRBV29-1; D possibly corresponds to TRBD1 (5 bases). Germline loops: CDR1 SQVTM, CDR2 ANQGSEA. V lost 0 bases and J lost 7, with 18 bases in between. This CDR3 contains 15 residues.

This chain connects TRBV7-8 to TRBJ2-7; D is unresolved. Trimming pared 3 bases from V and 3 bases from J, leaving 12 bases between. CDR3 length equals 14 residues. The V gene's germline CDR1 is SGHVS and CDR2 FQNEAQ. CDR3 residues: CASSFPQEDYEQYF. In DNA form, the CDR3 reads TGTGCCAGCAGCTTCCCGCAGGAAGACTACGAGCAGTACTTC.

V and J are TRBV28 and TRBJ2-7, with D possibly being TRBD1 (5 bases). Germline V lookup: CDR1 MDHEN, CDR2 SYDVKM. CDR3 length equals 13 residues. V shed 3 bases and J shed 5 bases, with 11 bases lying between them. This CDR3 reads CASSFAGIHEQYF. In DNA form, the CDR3 reads TGTGCCAGCAGTTTTGCAGGGATCCACGAGCAGTACTTC. The full variable domain, rest sourced from reference TRBV28 and TRBJ2-7, is DVKVTQSSRYLVKRTGEKVFLECVQDMDHENMFWYRQDPGLGLRLIYFSYDVKMKEKGDIPEGYSVSREKKERFSLILESASTNQTSMYLCASSFAGIHEQYFGPGTRLTVT.

This chain uses TRBV30 with TRBJ2-3, with 7 bases lining up with TRBD1. CDR3 length: 14 residues. V lost 2 bases and J lost 0; bases outside the gene matches: 2. Germline V gene data show CDR1 as GTSNPN and CDR2 as SVGIG (reference sequence). DNA of the CDR3: TGTGCCTGGAGTCAGGGGGAGAGCACAGATACGCAGTATTTT. Protein product: CAWSQGESTDTQYF.

The chain employs TRBV3-1 and TRBJ2-1; D possibly corresponds to TRBD2 (5 bases). Trimming removed 0 bases at V and 6 bases at J, with 18 bases between. CDR1 is LGHDT, CDR2 YNNKEL, per germline (reference sequence). The CDR3 loop spans 17 amino acids. The CDR3 bases are TGTGCCAGCAGCCAAGAGCACCCTGGACTTGTTCTCAATGAGCAGTTCTTC. This gives the protein CASSQEHPGLVLNEQFF.

This chain joins TRBV10-3 and TRBJ2-7; 11 nucleotides align to TRBD2. V trimming: 6 bases; J trimming: 5 bases; junction bases outside the gene matches: 6. The CDR3 extends over 14 amino acids. CDR1 and CDR2 from the germline V gene are ENHRY and SYGVKD. The CDR3 sequence is CAISHSGGAHEQYF. The CDR3 nucleotides read TGTGCCATCAGCCATAGCGGGGGGGCCCACGAGCAGTACTTC.

This chain uses TRBV4-1 with TRBJ2-2; D remains ambiguous. V lost 0 bases and J 7 bases, leaving 9 bases between the germline ends. Germline loops: CDR1 MGHRA, CDR2 YSYEKL. The CDR3 spans 14 residues. CDR3 nucleotide sequence: TGCGCCAGCAGCCAAGATATAACCAGCGGGGAGCTGTTTTTT. Translated, it gives CASSQDITSGELFF.

This chain joins TRBV18 and TRBJ1-2, with D maybe TRBD1 (5 bases). Trimming stripped 3 bases from V and 4 bases from J, with 15 bases between. Germline V gene data show CDR1 as KGHSH and CDR2 as LQKENI. This CDR3 comprises 15 residues. The CDR3 here is CASSPVQVGPYGYTF. CDR3 bases: TGTGCCAGCTCACCCGTACAGGTCGGACCCTATGGCTACACCTTC.